A selection of T cell receptor beta chains follows, all from one sample in a study of beta chain features in type 1 diabetes. Assay used: immunoSEQ multiplex PCR; TCRdb lists only in-frame clones, some missing. The table lists fewer than 650,000 clones, about a sixth of them singletons. The sequenced material came from naive CD4+ T cells from blood. The receptors stem from a man younger than 35 in good health. Each CDR3 is given with its conserved first and last residue. Fields, in order: D gene, clone size, J gene, V gene, CDR3 protein, CDR3 DNA. The D gene is left open where the match is weak. Some rows mark clone size as missing; the rest say once, few, many or name a class of expanded clone.

NA,NA,TRBJ2-7,TRBV10-3,CAISDEGGEVSYEQYF,TGTGCCATCAGTGATGAGGGGGGCGAAGTTTCCTACGAGCAGTACTTC
NA,NA,TRBJ1-1,TRBV7-9,CASSQGIPTEAFF,TGTGCCAGCAGCCAGGGTATTCCCACTGAAGCTTTCTTT
NA,few,TRBJ1-1,TRBV5-1,CASSIPRQTEAFF,TGCGCCAGCAGTATCCCCAGGCAAACTGAAGCTTTCTTT
NA,NA,TRBJ1-2,TRBV27,CASSFSGMGYGYTF,TGTGCCAGCAGTTTTTCAGGGATGGGCTATGGCTACACCTTC
NA,NA,TRBJ2-7,TRBV5-1,CASSLGQGVIPTYEQYF,TGCGCCAGCAGCTTGGGTCAGGGAGTCATACCTACCTACGAGCAGTACTTC
TRBD2,NA,TRBJ2-5,TRBV7-2,CASSFRDYGETQYF,TGTGCCAGCAGCTTCCGGGACTATGGAGAGACCCAGTACTTC
NA,NA,TRBJ2-5,TRBV4-1,CASSQLPWVAGSETQYF,TGCGCCAGCAGCCAATTACCTTGGGTCGCGGGGTCAGAGACCCAGTACTTC
NA,NA,TRBJ2-7,TRBV5-4,CASSSDRFSYEQYF,TGTGCCAGCAGCTCGGACCGGTTTTCCTACGAGCAGTACTTC
TRBD1,few,TRBJ1-2,TRBV25-1,CASSDRDRGTSYTF,TGTGCCAGCAGTGACCGGGACAGGGGCACGTCCTACACCTTC
NA,few,TRBJ2-3,TRBV7-3,CASSLGGFSTDTQYF,TGTGCCAGCAGCTTGGGCGGCTTTAGCACAGATACGCAGTATTTT
NA,NA,TRBJ2-7,TRBV27,CASSTPTGKGRTYEQYF,TGTGCCAGCAGTACCCCCACAGGCAAAGGGCGGACCTACGAGCAGTACTTC
NA,few,TRBJ1-2,TRBV28,CASSKYNYGYTF,TGTGCCAGCAGCAAGTATAACTATGGCTACACCTTC
NA,few,TRBJ2-1,TRBV11-1,CASSLTQPYNEQFF,TGTGCCAGCAGCTTAACACAGCCCTACAATGAGCAGTTCTTC
TRBD1,NA,TRBJ2-6,TRBV28,CASRATGLGANVLTF,TGTGCCAGCAGGGCGACAGGGCTCGGGGCCAACGTCCTGACTTTC
TRBD1,NA,TRBJ1-1,TRBV27,CASSLLGGGPTEAFF,TGTGCCAGCAGTTTATTGGGAGGGGGCCCGACTGAAGCTTTCTTT
TRBD1,few,TRBJ2-7,TRBV13,CASRWRATGVYEQYF,TGTGCCAGCAGATGGAGGGCGACAGGGGTCTACGAGCAGTACTTC
NA,few,TRBJ1-1,TRBV7-9,CASSSRGRPNTEAFF,TGTGCCAGCAGCTCGAGGGGCCGCCCGAACACTGAAGCTTTCTTT
TRBD1,NA,TRBJ1-2,TRBV6-5,CASIKETGGRYGYTF,TGTGCCAGCATCAAAGAGACAGGGGGCCGCTATGGCTACACCTTC
NA,few,TRBJ2-7,TRBV29-1,CSVEGRGPRNSYEQYF,TGCAGCGTTGAAGGAAGGGGACCGCGAAATTCCTACGAGCAGTACTTC
NA,once,TRBJ2-7,TRBV28,CASSLQGSEQYF,TGTGCCAGCAGTTTACAGGGTTCGGAGCAGTACTTC
TRBD1,NA,TRBJ2-1,TRBV7-2,CASSRDRPLYNEQFF,TGTGCCAGCAGCCGGGACAGACCCTTATACAATGAGCAGTTCTTC
NA,NA,TRBJ1-2,TRBV14,CASSQGYRVFYGYTF,TGTGCCAGCAGCCAAGGATACAGGGTCTTCTATGGCTACACCTTC
NA,NA,TRBJ1-5,TRBV4-2,CASSQERAGPNQPQHF,TGTGCCAGCAGCCAAGAAAGGGCAGGGCCAAATCAGCCCCAGCATTTT
NA,few,TRBJ2-1,TRBV14,CASSQEGVRYNEQFF,TGTGCCAGCAGCCAAGAGGGGGTACGGTACAATGAGCAGTTCTTC
TRBD2,NA,TRBJ2-5,TRBV4-2,CASSQERAGGPETQYF,TGTGCCAGCAGCCAAGAGAGGGCGGGGGGGCCAGAGACCCAGTACTTC
TRBD1,NA,TRBJ2-5,TRBV7-7,CASSPNRGQETQYF,TGTGCCAGCAGCCCAAACAGGGGCCAAGAGACCCAGTACTTC
TRBD1,few,TRBJ1-2,TRBV29-1,CSVGLGQGDYGYTF,TGCAGCGTTGGCTTAGGGCAGGGGGACTATGGCTACACCTTC
NA,NA,TRBJ1-1,TRBV7-9,CASRRNRGLNTEAFF,TGTGCCAGCAGACGAAATCGGGGCCTGAACACTGAAGCTTTCTTT
NA,NA,TRBJ2-7,TRBV18,CASSDSRVLYEQYF,TGTGCCAGTTCCGACAGTCGGGTTCTCTACGAGCAGTACTTC
NA,NA,TRBJ2-7,TRBV5-6,CASSSRGASYEQYF,TGTGCCAGCAGCTCCAGGGGGGCCTCCTACGAGCAGTACTTC
NA,NA,TRBJ1-6,TRBV4-3,CASSQGAQYNSPLHF,TGCGCCAGCAGCCAAGGGGCCCAGTATAATTCACCCCTCCACTTT
TRBD1,NA,TRBJ1-6,TRBV7-9,CASSLDRGNSPLHF,TGTGCCAGCAGCTTAGACAGGGGTAATTCACCCCTCCACTTT
NA,NA,TRBJ1-3,TRBV27,CASSFRGPSGNTIYF,TGTGCCAGCAGTTTCAGGGGCCCCTCTGGAAACACCATATATTTT
TRBD2,NA,TRBJ2-3,TRBV7-3,CASRPGGSTDTQYF,TGTGCCAGCCGCCCGGGGGGAAGCACAGATACGCAGTATTTT
NA,few,TRBJ2-4,TRBV7-2,CASSPNRAGNIQYF,TGTGCCAGCAGCCCGAACAGGGCGGGGAACATTCAGTACTTC
TRBD1,few,TRBJ1-4,TRBV4-1,CASSHNGQGSTNEKLFF,TGCGCCAGCAGTCACAACGGACAGGGATCAACTAATGAAAAACTGTTTTTT
NA,few,TRBJ2-5,TRBV10-3,CAIGGGETQYF,TGTGCCATCGGGGGTGGTGAGACCCAGTACTTC
TRBD1,NA,TRBJ2-7,TRBV7-9,CASSLARDRGYYEQYF,TGTGCCAGCAGCTTAGCAAGGGACAGGGGGTATTACGAGCAGTACTTC
NA,few,TRBJ2-5,TRBV10-3,CAIAQGETQYF,TGTGCCATCGCCCAGGGAGAGACCCAGTACTTC
TRBD2,NA,TRBJ2-7,TRBV9,CASSLAGGYEQYF,TGTGCCAGCAGCCTAGCGGGCGGCTACGAGCAGTACTTC
NA,NA,TRBJ1-2,TRBV5-6,CASSLVTNYGYTF,TGTGCCAGCAGCTTGGTGACTAACTATGGCTACACCTTC
NA,NA,TRBJ1-5,TRBV9,CASSVDGGSNQPQHF,TGTGCCAGCAGCGTAGATGGGGGTAGCAATCAGCCCCAGCATTTT
NA,few,TRBJ1-3,TRBV5-1,CASSSAAFSGNTIYF,TGCGCCAGCAGCTCGGCGGCTTTCTCTGGAAACACCATATATTTT
NA,few,TRBJ2-2,TRBV7-6,CASSLDRRTTGELFF,TGTGCCAGCAGCTTAGACAGGCGGACCACCGGGGAGCTGTTTTTT
NA,few,TRBJ1-6,TRBV28,CASSFIIQGILDNSPLHF,TGTGCCAGCAGTTTTATAATCCAGGGTATATTGGATAATTCACCCCTCCACTTT
TRBD1,NA,TRBJ2-2,TRBV2,CASRGTAPTGELFF,TGTGCCAGCAGGGGGACAGCCCCCACCGGGGAGCTGTTTTTT
NA,NA,TRBJ1-2,TRBV6-1,CASSEVGGYGYTF,TGTGCCAGCAGTGAAGTTGGGGGGTATGGCTACACCTTC
TRBD1,NA,TRBJ1-4,TRBV28,CASSSPRQGREKLFF,TGTGCCAGCAGTAGCCCGAGACAGGGACGAGAAAAACTGTTTTTT